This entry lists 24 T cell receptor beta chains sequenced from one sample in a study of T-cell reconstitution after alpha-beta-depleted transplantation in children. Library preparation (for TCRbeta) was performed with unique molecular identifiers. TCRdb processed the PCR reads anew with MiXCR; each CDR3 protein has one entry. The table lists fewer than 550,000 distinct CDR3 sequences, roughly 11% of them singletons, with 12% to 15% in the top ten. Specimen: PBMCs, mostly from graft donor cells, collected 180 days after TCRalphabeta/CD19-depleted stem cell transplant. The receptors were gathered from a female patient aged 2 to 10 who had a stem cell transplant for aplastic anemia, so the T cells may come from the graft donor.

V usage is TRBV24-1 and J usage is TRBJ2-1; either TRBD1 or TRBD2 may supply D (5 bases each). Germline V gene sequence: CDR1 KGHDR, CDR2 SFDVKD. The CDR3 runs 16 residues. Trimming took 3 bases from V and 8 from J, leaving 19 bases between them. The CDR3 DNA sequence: TGTGCCACCAGTGATCCCGGGACCCCGGGGCTAGATGAGCAGTTCTTC. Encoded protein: CATSDPGTPGLDEQFF.

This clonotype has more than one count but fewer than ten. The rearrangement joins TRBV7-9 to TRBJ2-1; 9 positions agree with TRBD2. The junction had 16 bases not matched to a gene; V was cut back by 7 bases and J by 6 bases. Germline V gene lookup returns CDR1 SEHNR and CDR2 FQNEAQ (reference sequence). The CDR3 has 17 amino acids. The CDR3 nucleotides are TGTGCCAGCATACCCGTTGGGGAGCGGGAGGATTTCAATGAGCAGTTCTTC. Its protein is CASIPVGEREDFNEQFF.

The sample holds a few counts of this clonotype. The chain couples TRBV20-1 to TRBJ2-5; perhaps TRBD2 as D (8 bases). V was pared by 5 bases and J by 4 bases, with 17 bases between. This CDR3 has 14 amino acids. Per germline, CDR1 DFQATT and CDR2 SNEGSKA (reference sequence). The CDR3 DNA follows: TGCAGTGCTTGGACTAGCCGACAGGGAGAGACCCAGTACTTC. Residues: CSAWTSRQGETQYF.

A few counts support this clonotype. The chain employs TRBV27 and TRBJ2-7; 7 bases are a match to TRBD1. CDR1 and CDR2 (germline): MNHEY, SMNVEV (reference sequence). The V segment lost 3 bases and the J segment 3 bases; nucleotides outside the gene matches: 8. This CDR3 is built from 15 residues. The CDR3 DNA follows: TGTGCCAGCAGTTTGGACCGGGACAGATTCTACGAGCAGTACTTC. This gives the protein CASSLDRDRFYEQYF.

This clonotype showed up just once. CDR3 nucleotide sequence: TGTGCCAGCAGTTCGGGACAGGGAAGGACTGAAGCTTTCTTT. Protein product: CASSSGQGRTEAFF. The rearrangement joins TRBV6-2 or TRBV6-3 to TRBJ1-1; 9 positions match TRBD1. The CDR3 has 14 residues. After removal of 4 bases from V and 5 bases from J, the junction contained 5 bases not matched to a gene. Germline V gives CDR1 MNHEY, CDR2 SVGEGT.

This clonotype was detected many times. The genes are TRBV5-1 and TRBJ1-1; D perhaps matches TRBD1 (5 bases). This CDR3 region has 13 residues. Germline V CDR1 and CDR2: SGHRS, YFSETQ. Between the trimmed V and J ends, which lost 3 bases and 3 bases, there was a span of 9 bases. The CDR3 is CASSSGGDTEAFF. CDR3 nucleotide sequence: TGCGCCAGCAGCTCCGGAGGGGACACTGAAGCTTTCTTT.

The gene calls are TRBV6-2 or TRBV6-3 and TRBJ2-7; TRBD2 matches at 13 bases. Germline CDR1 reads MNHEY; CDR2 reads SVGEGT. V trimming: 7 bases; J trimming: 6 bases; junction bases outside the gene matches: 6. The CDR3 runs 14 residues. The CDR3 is CASTRTSGSSEQYV. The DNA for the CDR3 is TGTGCCAGCACGAGGACTAGCGGGAGTTCCGAGCAGTACGTC.

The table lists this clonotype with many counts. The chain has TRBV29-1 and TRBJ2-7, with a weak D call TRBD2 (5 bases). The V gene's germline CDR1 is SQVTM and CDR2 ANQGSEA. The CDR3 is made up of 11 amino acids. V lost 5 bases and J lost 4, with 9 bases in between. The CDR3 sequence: CSVRWEYEQYF. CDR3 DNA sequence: TGCAGCGTTCGGTGGGAGTACGAGCAGTACTTC.

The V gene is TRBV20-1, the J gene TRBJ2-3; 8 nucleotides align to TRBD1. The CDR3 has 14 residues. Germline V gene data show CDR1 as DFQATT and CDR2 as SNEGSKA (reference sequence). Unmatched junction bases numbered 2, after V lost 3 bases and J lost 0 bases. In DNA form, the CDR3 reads TGCAGTGCTAGGAGACAGGGGAGCACAGATACGCAGTATTTT. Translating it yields CSARRQGSTDTQYF.

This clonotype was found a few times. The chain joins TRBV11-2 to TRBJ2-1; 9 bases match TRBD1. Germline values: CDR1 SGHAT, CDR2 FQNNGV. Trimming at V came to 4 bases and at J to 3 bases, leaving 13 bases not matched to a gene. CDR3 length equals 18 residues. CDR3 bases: TGTGCCAGCAGCTCTCTACGTCTACCGGGACAGGGCTACAATGAGCAGTTCTTC. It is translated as CASSSLRLPGQGYNEQFF.

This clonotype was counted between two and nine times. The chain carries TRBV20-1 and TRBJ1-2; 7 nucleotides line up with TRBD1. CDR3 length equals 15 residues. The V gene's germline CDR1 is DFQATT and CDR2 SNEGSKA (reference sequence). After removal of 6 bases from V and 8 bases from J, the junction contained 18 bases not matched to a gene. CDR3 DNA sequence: TGCAGTGCACCTTCCACAGGGGTGAGGTCGGACGGCTACACCTTC. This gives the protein CSAPSTGVRSDGYTF.

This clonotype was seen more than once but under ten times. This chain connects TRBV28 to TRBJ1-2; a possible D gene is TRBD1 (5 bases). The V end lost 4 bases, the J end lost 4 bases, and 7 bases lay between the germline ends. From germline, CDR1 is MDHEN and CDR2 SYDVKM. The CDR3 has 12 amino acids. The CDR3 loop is CASSWDSYGYTF. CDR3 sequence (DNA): TGTGCCAGCAGTTGGGACTCCTATGGCTACACCTTC.

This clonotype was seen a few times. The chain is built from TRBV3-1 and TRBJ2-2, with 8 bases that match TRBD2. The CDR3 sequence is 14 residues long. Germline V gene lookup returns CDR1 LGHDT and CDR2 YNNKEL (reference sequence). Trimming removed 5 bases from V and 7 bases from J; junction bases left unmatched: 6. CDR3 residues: CASSGSGRSGELFF. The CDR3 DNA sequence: TGTGCCAGCAGCGGGAGCGGGAGAAGCGGGGAGCTGTTTTTT.

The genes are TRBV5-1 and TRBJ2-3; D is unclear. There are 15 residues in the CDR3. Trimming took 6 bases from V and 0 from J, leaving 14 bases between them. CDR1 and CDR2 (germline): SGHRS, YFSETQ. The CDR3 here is CASIPVPTSTDTQYF. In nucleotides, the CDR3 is TGCGCCAGCATCCCCGTACCGACTAGCACAGATACGCAGTATTTT.

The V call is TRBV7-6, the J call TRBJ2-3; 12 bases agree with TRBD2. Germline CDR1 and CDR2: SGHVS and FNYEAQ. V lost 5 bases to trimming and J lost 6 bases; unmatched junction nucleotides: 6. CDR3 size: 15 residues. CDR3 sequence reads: CASSRLAGVSDTQYF. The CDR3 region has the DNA TGTGCCAGCAGCCGACTAGCGGGAGTATCGGATACGCAGTATTTT.

The CDR3 protein is CASYLTGGNYGYTF. Here the CDR3 DNA reads TGTGCCAGCTATCTAACGGGCGGGAACTATGGCTACACCTTC. This chain connects TRBV12-3 or TRBV12-4 to TRBJ1-2; D uncertain. This CDR3 is 14 amino acids long. Trimming took 8 bases from V and 2 from J, leaving 15 bases between them.

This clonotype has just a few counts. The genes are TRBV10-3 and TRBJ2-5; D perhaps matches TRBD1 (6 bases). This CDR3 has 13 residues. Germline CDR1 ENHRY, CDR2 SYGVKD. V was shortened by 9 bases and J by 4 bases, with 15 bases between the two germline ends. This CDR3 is CAINRVLGETQYF. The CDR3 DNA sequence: TGTGCCATAAACAGGGTTCTGGGAGAGACCCAGTACTTC.

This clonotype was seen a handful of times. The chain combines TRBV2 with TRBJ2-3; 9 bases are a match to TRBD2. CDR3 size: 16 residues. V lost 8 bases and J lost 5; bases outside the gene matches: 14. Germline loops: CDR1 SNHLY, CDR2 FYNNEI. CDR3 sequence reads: CASPIEAGGPIDTQYF. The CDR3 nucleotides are TGTGCCAGCCCGATTGAGGCGGGAGGGCCAATAGATACGCAGTATTTT.

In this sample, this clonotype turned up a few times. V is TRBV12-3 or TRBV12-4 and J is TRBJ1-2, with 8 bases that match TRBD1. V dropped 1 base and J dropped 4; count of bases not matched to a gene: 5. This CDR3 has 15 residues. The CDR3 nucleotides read TGTGCCAGCAGTTTAGGACAGGGGCCTCTCTATGGCTACACCTTC. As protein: CASSLGQGPLYGYTF.

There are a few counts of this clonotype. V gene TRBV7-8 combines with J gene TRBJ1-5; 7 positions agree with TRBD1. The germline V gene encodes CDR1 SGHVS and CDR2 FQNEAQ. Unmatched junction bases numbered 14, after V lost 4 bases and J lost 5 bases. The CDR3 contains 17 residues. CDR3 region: CASSSLSTGKVDQPQHF. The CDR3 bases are TGTGCCAGCAGCTCTTTATCGACAGGGAAGGTGGATCAGCCCCAGCATTTT.

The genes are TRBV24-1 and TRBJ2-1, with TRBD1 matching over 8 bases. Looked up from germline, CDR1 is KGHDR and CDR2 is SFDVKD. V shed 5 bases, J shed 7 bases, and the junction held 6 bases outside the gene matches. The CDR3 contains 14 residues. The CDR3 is CATSVQGAGNEQFF. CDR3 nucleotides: TGTGCCACCAGTGTCCAGGGGGCGGGTAATGAGCAGTTCTTC.

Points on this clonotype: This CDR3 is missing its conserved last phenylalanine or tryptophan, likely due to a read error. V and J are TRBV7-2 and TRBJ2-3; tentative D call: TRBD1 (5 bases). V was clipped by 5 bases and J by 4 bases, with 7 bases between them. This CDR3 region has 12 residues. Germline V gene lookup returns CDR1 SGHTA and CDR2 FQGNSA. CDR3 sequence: CASSTRADTQYL. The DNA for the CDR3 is TGTGCCAGCAGCACCAGGGCAGATACGCAGTATTTG.

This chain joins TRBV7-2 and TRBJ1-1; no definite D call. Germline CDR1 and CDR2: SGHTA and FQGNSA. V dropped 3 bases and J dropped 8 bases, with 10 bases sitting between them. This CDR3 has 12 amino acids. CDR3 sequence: CASSFLSSEAFF. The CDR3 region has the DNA TGTGCCAGCAGCTTCTTATCCAGCGAAGCTTTCTTT.

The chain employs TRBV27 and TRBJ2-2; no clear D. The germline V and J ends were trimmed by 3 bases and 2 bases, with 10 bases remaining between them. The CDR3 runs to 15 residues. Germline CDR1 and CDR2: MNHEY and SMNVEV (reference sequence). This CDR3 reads CASSLGGRNTGELFF. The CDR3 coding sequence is TGTGCCAGCAGTTTGGGCGGTAGAAACACCGGGGAGCTGTTTTTT.